The rows below give T cell receptor beta chains drawn from one sample of a study of blood T cell repertoires in COVID-19. Assay used: immunoSEQ multiplex PCR; TCRdb lists only in-frame clones, some missing. The sample has approximately 100,000 clones; 85% are singletons. The specimen sequenced was peripheral blood. The origin of the receptors is a man older than 75 with acute or convalescent COVID-19. Both conserved end residues are part of each CDR3. Fields, in order: CDR3 DNA, CDR3 protein, D gene, V gene, J gene, clone size. D genes are given only for firm matches. The listing skips clone size in some rows; elsewhere it reads once, few, many or a size class.

TGTGCCAGCAGTCAATCGGTAAGCGAGCAGTACTTC	CASSQSVSEQYF	NA	TRBV3-1/TRBV3-2	TRBJ2-7	NA
TGCAGCGCAACAGGGGTTGGCAATCAGCCCCAGCATTTT	CSATGVGNQPQHF	TRBD1	TRBV29-1	TRBJ1-5	NA
TGTGCCAGTAGTACGGGGGGGAGCTCCTACAATGAGCAGTTCTTC	CASSTGGSSYNEQFF	TRBD2	TRBV19	TRBJ2-1	NA
TGTGCCAGCAGCGTAGGGCAGGGCAAAAACATTCAGTACTTC	CASSVGQGKNIQYF	NA	TRBV9	TRBJ2-4	NA
TGTGCCAGCAGTTATCAGGACCCGGGGAGTGAAAAACTGTTTTTT	CASSYQDPGSEKLFF	NA	TRBV6-5	TRBJ1-4	NA
TGTGCCTGGAGTGTAGAGGGAAATAGCAATCAGCCCCAGCATTTT	CAWSVEGNSNQPQHF	NA	TRBV30	TRBJ1-5	NA
TGTGCCAGCAGCCCCCGACAGAAGAACACTGAAGCTTTCTTT	CASSPRQKNTEAFF	NA	TRBV3-1/TRBV3-2	TRBJ1-1	NA
TGCGCCAGCAGCTGGGACAGGGGGTTCAATGAGCAGTTCTTC	CASSWDRGFNEQFF	TRBD1	TRBV5-1	TRBJ2-1	NA
TGTGCCAGCAGCTTTCGGACAGCCGGCGGTTCACCCCTCCACTTT	CASSFRTAGGSPLHF	NA	TRBV5-6	TRBJ1-6	once
TGTGCCAGCGCAGTCGACAGGGGGTCTGAAGCTTTCTTT	CASAVDRGSEAFF	TRBD1	TRBV6-5	TRBJ1-1	NA
TGCAGCGTTGGGAGGAGGCTAGCGGTCGAGGGCAATGAGCAGTTCTTC	CSVGRRLAVEGNEQFF	TRBD2	TRBV29-1	TRBJ2-1	NA
TGTGCCAGTAGAGACCCCGCGGGTGGGTCAGATACGCAGTATTTT	CASRDPAGGSDTQYF	NA	TRBV19	TRBJ2-3	NA
TGTGCCAGCAGTGTGGGTCGAAGGGCAGGGATTCAGCCCCAGCATTTT	CASSVGRRAGIQPQHF	NA	TRBV6-1	TRBJ1-5	NA
TGTGCCAGCAGCGCCCCGGGACTTGCCCACGAGCAGTACTTC	CASSAPGLAHEQYF	NA	TRBV11-1	TRBJ2-7	NA
TGTGCCAGCAACGGACTGTTAGGTCAGCCCCAGCATTTT	CASNGLLGQPQHF	NA	TRBV6-5	TRBJ1-5	NA
TGTGCCAGCAGTTCCCAAGGGAGGCGGGAGGAAAAACTGTTTTTT	CASSSQGRREEKLFF	NA	TRBV14	TRBJ1-4	NA
TGTGCCAGCACCAGGAGACAGGGACATAATTCACCCCTCCACTTT	CASTRRQGHNSPLHF	TRBD1	TRBV6-5	TRBJ1-6	once
TGTGCCACCAATCAGGGCTCTGGAAACACCATATATTTT	CATNQGSGNTIYF	NA	TRBV19	TRBJ1-3	few
TGTGCCAGCAGTTTGCCAGGCTCTTACGAGCAGTACTTC	CASSLPGSYEQYF	NA	TRBV28	TRBJ2-7	NA
TGTGCCAGCAGCTCAGACAGTGCGGGAGGGCGGAATTTCCCCCTCCACTTT	CASSSDSAGGRNFPLHF	NA	TRBV27	TRBJ1-6	NA
TGTGCCAGCAGCTCACCGGGACAGAATTTCCAAGAGACCCAGTACTTC	CASSSPGQNFQETQYF	TRBD1	TRBV5-5	TRBJ2-5	NA
TGTGCCTGGAGTGTACCGGGGGTGGGTGAAAAACTGTTTTTT	CAWSVPGVGEKLFF	NA	TRBV30	TRBJ1-4	NA
TGTGCCTGGAGTGCGGGACAGGGGGCGGGTTCACCCCTCCACTTT	CAWSAGQGAGSPLHF	TRBD1	TRBV30	TRBJ1-6	NA
TGTGCCAGCAGCTCCGGGACAGTGAACACCGGGGAGCTGTTTTTT	CASSSGTVNTGELFF	TRBD1	TRBV11-2	TRBJ2-2	NA